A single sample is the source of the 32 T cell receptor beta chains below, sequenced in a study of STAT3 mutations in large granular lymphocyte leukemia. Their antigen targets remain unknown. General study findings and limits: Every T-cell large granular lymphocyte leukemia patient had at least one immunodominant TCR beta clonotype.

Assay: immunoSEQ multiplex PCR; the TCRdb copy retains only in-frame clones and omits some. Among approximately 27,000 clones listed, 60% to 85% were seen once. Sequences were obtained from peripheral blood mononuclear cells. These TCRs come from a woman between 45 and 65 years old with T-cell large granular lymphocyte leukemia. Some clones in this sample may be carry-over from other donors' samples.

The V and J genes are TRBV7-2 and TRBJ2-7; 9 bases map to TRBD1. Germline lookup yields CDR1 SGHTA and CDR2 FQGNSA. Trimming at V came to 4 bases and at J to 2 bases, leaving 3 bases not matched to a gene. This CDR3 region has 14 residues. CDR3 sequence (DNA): TGTGCCAGCAGCTCTCGGACAGGGGCCTACGAGCAGTACTTC. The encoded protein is CASSSRTGAYEQYF.

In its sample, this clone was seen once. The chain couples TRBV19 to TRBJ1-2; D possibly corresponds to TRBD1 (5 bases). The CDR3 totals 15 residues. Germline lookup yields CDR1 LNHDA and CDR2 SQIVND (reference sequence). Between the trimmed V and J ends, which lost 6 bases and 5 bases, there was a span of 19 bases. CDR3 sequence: CASRTMTTVDYGYTF. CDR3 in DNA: TGTGCCAGTAGGACGATGACGACAGTTGATTATGGCTACACCTTC.

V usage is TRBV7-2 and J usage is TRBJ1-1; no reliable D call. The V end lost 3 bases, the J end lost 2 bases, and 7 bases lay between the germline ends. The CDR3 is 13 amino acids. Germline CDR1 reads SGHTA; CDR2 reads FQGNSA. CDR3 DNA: TGTGCCAGCAGCTTTAGGCGTAACACTGAAGCTTTCTTT. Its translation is CASSFRRNTEAFF.

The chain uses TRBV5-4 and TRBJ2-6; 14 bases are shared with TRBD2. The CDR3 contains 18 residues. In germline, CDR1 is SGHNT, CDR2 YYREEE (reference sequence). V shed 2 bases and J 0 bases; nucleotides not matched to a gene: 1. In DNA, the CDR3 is TGTGCCAGCAGCTTAGGGACTAGCGGGGGCTCTGGGGCCAACGTCCTGACTTTC. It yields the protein CASSLGTSGGSGANVLTF.

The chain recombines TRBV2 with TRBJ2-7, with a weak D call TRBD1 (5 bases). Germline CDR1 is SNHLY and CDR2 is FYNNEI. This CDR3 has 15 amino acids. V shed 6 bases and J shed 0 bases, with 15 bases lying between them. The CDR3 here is CASRKGAPSSYEQYF. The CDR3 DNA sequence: TGTGCCAGCAGGAAAGGGGCGCCTAGCTCCTACGAGCAGTACTTC.

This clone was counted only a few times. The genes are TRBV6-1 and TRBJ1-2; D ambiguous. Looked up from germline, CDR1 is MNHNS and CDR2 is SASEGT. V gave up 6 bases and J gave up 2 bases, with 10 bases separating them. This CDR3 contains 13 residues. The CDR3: CASRMDGNYGYTF. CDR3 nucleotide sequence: TGTGCCAGCAGGATGGACGGCAACTATGGCTACACCTTC.

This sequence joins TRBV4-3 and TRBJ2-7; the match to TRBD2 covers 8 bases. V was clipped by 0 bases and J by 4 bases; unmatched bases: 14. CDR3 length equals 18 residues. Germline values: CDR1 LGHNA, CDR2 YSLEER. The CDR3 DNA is TGCGCCAGCAGCCAAGAGTATAGCCTAGCGGGCCCTGCGTACGAGCAGTACTTC. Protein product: CASSQEYSLAGPAYEQYF.

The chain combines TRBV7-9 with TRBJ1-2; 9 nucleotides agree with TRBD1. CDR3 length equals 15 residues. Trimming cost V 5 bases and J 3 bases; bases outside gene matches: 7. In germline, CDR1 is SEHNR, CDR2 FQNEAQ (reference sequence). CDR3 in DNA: TGTGCCAGCAGCCTCGGGGACAGGGCATACTATGGCTACACCTTC. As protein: CASSLGDRAYYGYTF.

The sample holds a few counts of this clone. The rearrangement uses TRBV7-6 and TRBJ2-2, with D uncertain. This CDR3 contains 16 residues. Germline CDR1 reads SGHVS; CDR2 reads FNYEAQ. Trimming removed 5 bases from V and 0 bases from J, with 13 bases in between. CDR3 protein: CASSPISNSNTGELFF. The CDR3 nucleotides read TGTGCCAGCAGCCCGATTAGTAACTCGAACACCGGGGAGCTGTTTTTT.

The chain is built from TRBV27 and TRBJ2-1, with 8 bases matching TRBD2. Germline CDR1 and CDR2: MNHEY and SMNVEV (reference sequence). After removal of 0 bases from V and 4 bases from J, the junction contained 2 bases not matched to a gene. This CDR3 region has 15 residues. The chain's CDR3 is CASSLSREGYNEQFF. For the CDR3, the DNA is TGTGCCAGCAGTTTATCCCGGGAGGGGTACAATGAGCAGTTCTTC.

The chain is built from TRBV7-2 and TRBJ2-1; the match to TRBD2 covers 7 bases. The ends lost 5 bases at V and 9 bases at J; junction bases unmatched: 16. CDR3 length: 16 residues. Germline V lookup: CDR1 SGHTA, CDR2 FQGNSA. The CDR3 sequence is CASSILAGGGQGEQFF. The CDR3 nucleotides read TGTGCCAGCAGCATCTTAGCGGGCGGTGGGCAAGGTGAGCAGTTCTTC.

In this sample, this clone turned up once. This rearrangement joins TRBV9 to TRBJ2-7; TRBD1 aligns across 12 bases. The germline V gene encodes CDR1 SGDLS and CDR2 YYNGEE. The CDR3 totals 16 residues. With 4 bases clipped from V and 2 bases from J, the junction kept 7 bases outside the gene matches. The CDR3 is CASSPGTGGLTYEQYF. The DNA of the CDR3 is TGTGCCAGCAGCCCAGGGACAGGGGGCTTAACCTACGAGCAGTACTTC.

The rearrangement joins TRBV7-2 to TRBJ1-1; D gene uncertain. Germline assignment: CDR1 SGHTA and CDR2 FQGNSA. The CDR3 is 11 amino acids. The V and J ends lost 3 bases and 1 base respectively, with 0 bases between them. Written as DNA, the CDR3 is TGTGCCAGCAGCTTGAACACTGAAGCTTTCTTT. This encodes CASSLNTEAFF.

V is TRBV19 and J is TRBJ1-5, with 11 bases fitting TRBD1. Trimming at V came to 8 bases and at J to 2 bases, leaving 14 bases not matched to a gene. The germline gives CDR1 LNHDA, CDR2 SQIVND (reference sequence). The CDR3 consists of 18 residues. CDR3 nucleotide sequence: TGTGCCAGTCGACCCGTCCGGGACAGGGGGTACCGCAATCAGCCCCAGCATTTT. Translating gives CASRPVRDRGYRNQPQHF.

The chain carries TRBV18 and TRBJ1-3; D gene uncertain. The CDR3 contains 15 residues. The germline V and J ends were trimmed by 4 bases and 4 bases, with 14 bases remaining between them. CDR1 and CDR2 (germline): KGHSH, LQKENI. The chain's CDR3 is CASSLTLYEGNTIYF. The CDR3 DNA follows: TGTGCCAGCTCACTGACGCTTTACGAGGGAAACACCATATATTTT.

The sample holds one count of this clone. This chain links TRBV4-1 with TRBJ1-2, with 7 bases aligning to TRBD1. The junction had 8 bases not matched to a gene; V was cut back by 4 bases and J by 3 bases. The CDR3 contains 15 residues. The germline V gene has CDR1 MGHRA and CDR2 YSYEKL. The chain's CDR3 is CASSRGTGAYYGYTF. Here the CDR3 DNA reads TGCGCCAGCAGCCGAGGTACAGGGGCATACTATGGCTACACCTTC.

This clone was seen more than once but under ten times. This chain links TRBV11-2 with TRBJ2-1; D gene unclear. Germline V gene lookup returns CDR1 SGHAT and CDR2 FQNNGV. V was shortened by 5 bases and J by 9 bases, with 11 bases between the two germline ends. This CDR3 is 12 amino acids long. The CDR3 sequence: CASSASVGEQFF. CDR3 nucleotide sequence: TGTGCCAGCAGCGCATCGGTCGGTGAGCAGTTCTTC.

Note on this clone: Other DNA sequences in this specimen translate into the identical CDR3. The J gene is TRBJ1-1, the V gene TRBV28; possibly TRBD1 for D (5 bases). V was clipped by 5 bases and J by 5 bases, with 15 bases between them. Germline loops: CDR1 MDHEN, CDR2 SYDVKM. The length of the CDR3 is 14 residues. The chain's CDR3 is CASSPGGRGTEAFF. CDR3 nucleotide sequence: TGTGCCAGCAGTCCCGGAGGGAGGGGTACTGAAGCTTTCTTT.

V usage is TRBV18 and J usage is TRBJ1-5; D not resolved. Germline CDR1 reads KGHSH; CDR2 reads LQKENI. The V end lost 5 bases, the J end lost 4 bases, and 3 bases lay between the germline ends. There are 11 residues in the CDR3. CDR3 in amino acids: CASSSNQPQHF. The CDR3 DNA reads TGTGCCAGCTCATCAAATCAGCCCCAGCATTTT.

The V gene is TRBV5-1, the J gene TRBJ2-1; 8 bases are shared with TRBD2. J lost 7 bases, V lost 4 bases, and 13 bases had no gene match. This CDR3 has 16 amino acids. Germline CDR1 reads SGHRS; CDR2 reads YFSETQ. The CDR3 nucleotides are TGCGCCAGCAGCGCCCCCCCGGGACTAGTTGGTAATGAGCAGTTCTTC. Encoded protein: CASSAPPGLVGNEQFF.

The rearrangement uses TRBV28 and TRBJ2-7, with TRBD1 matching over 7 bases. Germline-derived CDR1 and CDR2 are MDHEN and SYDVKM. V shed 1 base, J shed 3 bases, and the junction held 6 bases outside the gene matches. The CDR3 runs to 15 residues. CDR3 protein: CASSLSPPGGYEQYF. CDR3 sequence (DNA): TGTGCCAGCAGTTTATCGCCCCCAGGGGGCTACGAGCAGTACTTC.

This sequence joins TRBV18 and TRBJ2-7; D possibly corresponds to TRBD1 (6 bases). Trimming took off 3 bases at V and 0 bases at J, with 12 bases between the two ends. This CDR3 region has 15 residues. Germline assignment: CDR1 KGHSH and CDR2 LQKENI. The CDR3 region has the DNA TGTGCCAGCTCACCGGAACAGGGATTCTCCTACGAGCAGTACTTC. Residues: CASSPEQGFSYEQYF.

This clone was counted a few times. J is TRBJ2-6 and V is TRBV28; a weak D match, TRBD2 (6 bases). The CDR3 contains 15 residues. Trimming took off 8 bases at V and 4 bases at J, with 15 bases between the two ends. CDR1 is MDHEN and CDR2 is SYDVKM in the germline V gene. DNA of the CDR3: TGTGCCAGCGACGGGCGGGGAGCAGGGGCCAACGTCCTGACTTTC. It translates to CASDGRGAGANVLTF. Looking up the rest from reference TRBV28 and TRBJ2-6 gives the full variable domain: DVKVTQSSRYLVKRTGEKVFLECVQDMDHENMFWYRQDPGLGLRLIYFSYDVKMKEKGDIPEGYSVSREKKERFSLILESASTNQTSMYLCASDGRGAGANVLTFGAGSRLTVL.

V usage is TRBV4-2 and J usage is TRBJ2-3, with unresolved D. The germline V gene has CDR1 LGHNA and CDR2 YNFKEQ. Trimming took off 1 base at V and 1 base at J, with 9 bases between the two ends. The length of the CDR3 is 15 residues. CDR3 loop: CASSQASRGTDTQYF. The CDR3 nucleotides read TGTGCCAGCAGCCAAGCGTCACGGGGCACAGATACGCAGTATTTT.

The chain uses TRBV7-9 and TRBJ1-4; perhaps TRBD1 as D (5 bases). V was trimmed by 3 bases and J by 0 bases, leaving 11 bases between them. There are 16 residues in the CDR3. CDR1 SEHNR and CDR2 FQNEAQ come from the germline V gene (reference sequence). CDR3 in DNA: TGTGCCAGCAGCTTTTGGAGGGGAGCAACTAATGAAAAACTGTTTTTT. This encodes CASSFWRGATNEKLFF.

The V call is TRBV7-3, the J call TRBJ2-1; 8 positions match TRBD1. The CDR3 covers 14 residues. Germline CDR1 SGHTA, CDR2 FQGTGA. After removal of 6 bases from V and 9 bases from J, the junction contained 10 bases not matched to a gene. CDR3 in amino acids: CASSQPGQGSEQFF. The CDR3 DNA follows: TGTGCCAGCAGTCAACCTGGACAGGGTAGTGAGCAGTTCTTC.

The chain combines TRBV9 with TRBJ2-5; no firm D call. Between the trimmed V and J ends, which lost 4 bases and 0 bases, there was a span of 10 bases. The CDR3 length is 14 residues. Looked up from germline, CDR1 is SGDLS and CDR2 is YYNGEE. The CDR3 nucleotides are TGTGCCAGCAGCTTTCGAGGTGACCAAGAGACCCAGTACTTC. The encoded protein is CASSFRGDQETQYF. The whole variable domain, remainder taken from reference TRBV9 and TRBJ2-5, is DSGVTQTPKHLITATGQRVTLRCSPRSGDLSVYWYQQSLDQGLQFLIQYYNGEERAKGNILERFSAQQFPDLHSELNLSSLELGDSALYFCASSFRGDQETQYFGPGTRLLVL.

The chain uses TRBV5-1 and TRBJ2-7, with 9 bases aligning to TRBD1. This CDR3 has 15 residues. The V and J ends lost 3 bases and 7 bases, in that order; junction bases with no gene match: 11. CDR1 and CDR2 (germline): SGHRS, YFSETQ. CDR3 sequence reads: CASSWDSGTGREQYF. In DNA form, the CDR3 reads TGCGCCAGCAGCTGGGACTCCGGGACAGGGCGAGAGCAGTACTTC. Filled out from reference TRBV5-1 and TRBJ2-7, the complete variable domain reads KAGVTQTPRYLIKTRGQQVTLSCSPISGHRSVSWYQQTPGQGLQFLFEYFSETQRNKGNFPGRFSGRQFSNSRSEMNVSTLELGDSALYLCASSWDSGTGREQYFGPGTRLTVT.

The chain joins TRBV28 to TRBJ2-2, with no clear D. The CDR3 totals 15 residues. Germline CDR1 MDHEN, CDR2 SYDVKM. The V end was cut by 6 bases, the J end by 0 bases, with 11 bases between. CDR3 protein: CASRRTDANTGELFF. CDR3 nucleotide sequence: TGTGCCAGCAGAAGGACGGACGCGAACACCGGGGAGCTGTTTTTT.

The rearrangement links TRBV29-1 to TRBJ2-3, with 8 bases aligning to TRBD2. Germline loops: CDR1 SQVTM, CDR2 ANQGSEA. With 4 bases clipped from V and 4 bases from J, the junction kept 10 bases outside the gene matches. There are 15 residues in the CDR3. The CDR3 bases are TGCAGCGTTGGAATGGCGGGAGGATCCCCAGATACGCAGTATTTT. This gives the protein CSVGMAGGSPDTQYF.

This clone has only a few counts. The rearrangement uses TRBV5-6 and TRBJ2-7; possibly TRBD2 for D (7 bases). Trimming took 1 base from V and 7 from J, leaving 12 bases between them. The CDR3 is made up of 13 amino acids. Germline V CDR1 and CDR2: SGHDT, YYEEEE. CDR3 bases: TGTGCCAGCAGCTTGTACGGGGGGCGGGAGCAGTACTTC. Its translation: CASSLYGGREQYF.

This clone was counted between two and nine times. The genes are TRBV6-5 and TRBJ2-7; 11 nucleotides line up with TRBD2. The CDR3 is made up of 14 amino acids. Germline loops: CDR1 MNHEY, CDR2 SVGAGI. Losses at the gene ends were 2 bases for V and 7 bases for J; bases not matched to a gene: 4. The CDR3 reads CASSYGSGRGEQYF. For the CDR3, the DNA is TGTGCCAGCAGTTACGGTAGCGGGAGGGGAGAGCAGTACTTC.